This TCR beta chain came from a study of cytomegalovirus exposure and HLA in healthy donors. Points on this clone: The target antigen is unknown.

A multiplex PCR was run with 60 Vbeta primers and 13 Jbeta primers. Sequenced by immunoSEQ multiplex PCR; TCRdb stores in-frame clones only, minus some. The sample includes 150,000 to 200,000 clones, roughly three quarters seen only once; the top ten take approximately 2.2%. V shed 6 bases and J 5 bases; nucleotides not matched to a gene: 7. CDR3 length: 16 amino acids. Germline assignment: CDR1 SGHVS and CDR2 FNYEAQ. Study-wide results and caveats: Indistinguishable V segments, including TRBV6-2 and TRBV6-3, were excluded.

The rearrangement uses TRBV7-6 and TRBJ2-3, with 14 bases identical to TRBD2. This sequence was found in a woman aged 45-59 years in good health and CMV-seronegative. Sequencing was carried out using PBMCs. In DNA, the CDR3 is TGTGCCAGCAGACCGACTAGCGGGGGGGCCAAAGATACGCAGTATTTT. Its protein is CASRPTSGGAKDTQYF.